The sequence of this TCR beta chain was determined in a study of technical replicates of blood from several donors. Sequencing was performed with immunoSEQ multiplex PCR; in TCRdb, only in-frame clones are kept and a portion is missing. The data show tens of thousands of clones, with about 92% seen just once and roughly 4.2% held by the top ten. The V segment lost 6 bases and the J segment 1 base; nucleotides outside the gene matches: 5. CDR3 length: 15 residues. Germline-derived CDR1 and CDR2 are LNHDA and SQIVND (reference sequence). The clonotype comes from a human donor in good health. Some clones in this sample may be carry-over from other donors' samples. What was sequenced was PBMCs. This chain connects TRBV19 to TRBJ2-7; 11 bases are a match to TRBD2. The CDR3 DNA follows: TGTGCCAGTAGCACTAGCGGGGGCCGATCCTACGAGCAGTACTTC. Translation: CASSTSGGRSYEQYF.